The source of this T cell receptor (beta chain) is a study of beta chain features in type 1 diabetes. Findings of the study overall: Among patients with Type 1 diabetes, TCRB CDR3s were moderately but significantly shorter in every one of the four CD4+ subsets.

Germline lookup yields CDR1 SGHVS and CDR2 FQNEAQ. The CDR3 has 13 amino acids. V was shortened by 4 bases and J by 6 bases, with 10 bases between the two germline ends. This clone was seen a few times. The target antigen is unknown. The investigators reverse transcribed all of the isolated RNA, so they sequenced expressed TCRB transcripts. The method was immunoSEQ multiplex PCR; TCRdb's version includes in-frame clones alone and lacks a portion of them. Of 640,000 or so clones listed, roughly an eighth are singletons. The material sequenced was naive CD4+ T cells from blood. This TCR was sampled from a man between 18 and 35 years old with type 1 diabetes. The V call is TRBV7-8, the J call TRBJ1-5, with a possible D match to TRBD1 (5 bases). CDR3 in amino acids: CASSSVQGQPQHF. The DNA for the CDR3 is TGTGCCAGCAGCTCAGTCCAGGGTCAGCCCCAGCATTTT.